These 13 T cell receptor beta chains came from one sample sequenced in a study of shared clonotypes between healthy human individuals. Positive CCR7 selection of CD45RO-negative cells yielded the naive CD8 cells, and terminally differentiated effector memory CD45RA+ cells were excluded. Here immunoSEQ multiplex PCR was the method, and the copy in TCRdb shows in-frame clones only, minus some. Of over 750,000 clones in the sample, roughly 96% were seen once. Sequencing was performed on naive CD8+ T cells sorted from blood. The receptors stem from a young man in good health.

The V and J genes are TRBV6-5 and TRBJ2-3; D tentatively fits TRBD1 or TRBD2 (5 bases each). The CDR3 is made up of 16 amino acids. CDR1 is MNHEY, CDR2 SVGAGI, per germline. The V gene lost 4 bases and the J gene lost 2 bases, with 16 bases spanning the gap. The CDR3 reads CASSFLPGQSTDTQYF. The CDR3 DNA sequence: TGTGCCAGCAGTTTCCTCCCGGGGCAGTCCACAGATACGCAGTATTTT.

The chain employs TRBV5-4 and TRBJ2-7; 7 nucleotides align to TRBD2. Germline-derived CDR1 and CDR2 are SGHNT and YYREEE (reference sequence). Trimming took 4 bases from V and 2 from J; bases not matched to a gene: 3. This CDR3 region has 13 residues. CDR3 residues: CASSRGEAYEQYF. In DNA, the CDR3 is TGTGCCAGCAGCCGGGGGGAAGCCTACGAGCAGTACTTC.

This rearrangement joins TRBV18 to TRBJ2-7; tentatively, D is TRBD1 or TRBD2 (5 bases each). CDR3 size: 16 residues. Germline values: CDR1 KGHSH, CDR2 LQKENI. Trimming shortened V by 0 bases and J by 2 bases, and 14 bases separated the two germline ends. The chain's CDR3 is CASSPPLGTETYEQYF. The CDR3 coding sequence is TGTGCCAGCTCACCACCTTTGGGGACGGAAACCTACGAGCAGTACTTC. The variable domain in full, completed from reference TRBV18 and TRBJ2-7, reads NAGVMQNPRHLVRRRGQEARLRCSPMKGHSHVYWYRQLPEEGLKFMVYLQKENIIDESGMPKERFSAEFPKEGPSILRIQQVVRGDSAAYFCASSPPLGTETYEQYFGPGTRLTVT.

CDR3 nucleotide sequence: TGTGCCAGCACTCCCCTTCGGGCACTAGCGGGAGGGTACGAGCAGTACTTC. This codes for CASTPLRALAGGYEQYF. The genes are TRBV28 and TRBJ2-7, with 13 bases matching TRBD2. The germline CDR1 and CDR2 sequences are MDHEN and SYDVKM. CDR3 length: 17 residues. V dropped 7 bases and J dropped 4; count of bases not matched to a gene: 13.

The genes are TRBV14 and TRBJ2-5; 10 nucleotides line up with TRBD2. The CDR3 extends over 17 amino acids. V lost 0 bases to trimming and J lost 0 bases; unmatched junction nucleotides: 4. In germline, CDR1 is SGHDN, CDR2 FVKESK. This chain's CDR3 is CASSQETSGAHQETQYF. The CDR3 nucleotides read TGTGCCAGCAGCCAAGAAACTAGCGGGGCCCACCAAGAGACCCAGTACTTC. Full variable domain (remainder filled in from reference TRBV14 and TRBJ2-5): EAGVTQFPSHSVIEKGQTVTLRCDPISGHDNLYWYRRVMGKEIKFLLHFVKESKQDESGMPNNRFLAERTGGTYSTLKVQPAELEDSGVYFCASSQETSGAHQETQYFGPGTRLLVL.

The chain links TRBV29-1 to TRBJ2-1; TRBD2 matches 14 bases. The CDR3 totals 16 residues. Germline CDR1 is SQVTM and CDR2 is ANQGSEA. Losses at the gene ends were 7 bases for V and 0 bases for J; bases not matched to a gene: 5. CDR3 sequence: CSAQGLAGVSYNEQFF. The CDR3 DNA reads as TGCAGCGCGCAGGGACTAGCGGGAGTCTCCTACAATGAGCAGTTCTTC.

A remark on this clone: Other DNA sequences in the sample encode the same CDR3. The rearrangement uses TRBV29-1 and TRBJ1-1; D gene ambiguous. V was shortened by 1 base and J by 1 base, with 4 bases between the two germline ends. This CDR3 comprises 12 residues. Looked up from germline, CDR1 is SQVTM and CDR2 is ANQGSEA. CDR3 sequence reads: CSVEGQNTEAFF. CDR3 coding DNA: TGCAGCGTTGAAGGGCAGAACACTGAAGCTTTCTTT.

V usage is TRBV4-3 and J usage is TRBJ2-3, with 8 nucleotides matching TRBD2. V gave up 0 bases and J gave up 1 base; unmatched junction bases: 6. The CDR3 runs 17 residues. CDR1 and CDR2 (germline): LGHNA, YSLEER. The CDR3 reads CASSQEGTSGGTDTQYF. The CDR3 nucleotides are TGCGCCAGCAGCCAAGAAGGAACTAGCGGCGGCACAGATACGCAGTATTTT.

The CDR3 DNA reads as TGTGCCAGCGGTCGGCTAGCGGGAGGTAATGAGCAGTTCTTC. It specifies CASGRLAGGNEQFF. J is TRBJ2-1 and V is TRBV9; 11 nucleotides align to TRBD2. J gave up 7 bases and V 7 bases, and 7 bases lay outside the gene matches. The CDR3 runs 14 residues. Germline CDR1 reads SGDLS; CDR2 reads YYNGEE.

The V gene is TRBV7-9, the J gene TRBJ2-7; D might be TRBD1 (6 bases). The length of the CDR3 is 14 residues. V lost 3 bases and J lost 5, with 14 bases in between. In germline, CDR1 is SEHNR, CDR2 FQNEAQ (reference sequence). CDR3: CASSLGRGRNEQYF. Written as DNA, the CDR3 is TGTGCCAGCAGCTTGGGCAGGGGAAGGAACGAGCAGTACTTC.

The rearrangement links TRBV28 to TRBJ2-7; perhaps TRBD1 as D (5 bases). V was pared by 3 bases and J by 3 bases, with 18 bases between. Per the germline V gene, CDR1 is MDHEN and CDR2 is SYDVKM. The CDR3 contains 16 residues. This CDR3 is CASSFPAEQDDYEQYF. The CDR3 bases are TGTGCCAGCAGTTTCCCGGCAGAACAGGACGACTACGAGCAGTACTTC. Filled out from reference TRBV28 and TRBJ2-7, the complete variable domain reads DVKVTQSSRYLVKRTGEKVFLECVQDMDHENMFWYRQDPGLGLRLIYFSYDVKMKEKGDIPEGYSVSREKKERFSLILESASTNQTSMYLCASSFPAEQDDYEQYFGPGTRLTVT.

The chain links TRBV19 to TRBJ2-1; TRBD2 agrees at 10 bases. The junction had 17 bases not matched to a gene; V was cut back by 4 bases and J by 2 bases. Germline assignment: CDR1 LNHDA and CDR2 SQIVND (reference sequence). The CDR3 is 20 amino acids. The CDR3 nucleotides are TGTGCCAGTAGTACGGACAGGGACGGCGGACTAGCGGAGACCTACAATGAGCAGTTCTTC. This encodes CASSTDRDGGLAETYNEQFF.

The chain links TRBV14 to TRBJ2-7; D may be TRBD2 (6 bases). The ends were cut back, 0 bases at V and 2 bases at J, with 14 bases in the middle. Per the germline V gene, CDR1 is SGHDN and CDR2 is FVKESK. There are 16 residues in the CDR3. CDR3 DNA: TGTGCCAGCAGCCAAGACGGTTTAGCGGCAACCTACGAGCAGTACTTC. The encoded protein is CASSQDGLAATYEQYF.